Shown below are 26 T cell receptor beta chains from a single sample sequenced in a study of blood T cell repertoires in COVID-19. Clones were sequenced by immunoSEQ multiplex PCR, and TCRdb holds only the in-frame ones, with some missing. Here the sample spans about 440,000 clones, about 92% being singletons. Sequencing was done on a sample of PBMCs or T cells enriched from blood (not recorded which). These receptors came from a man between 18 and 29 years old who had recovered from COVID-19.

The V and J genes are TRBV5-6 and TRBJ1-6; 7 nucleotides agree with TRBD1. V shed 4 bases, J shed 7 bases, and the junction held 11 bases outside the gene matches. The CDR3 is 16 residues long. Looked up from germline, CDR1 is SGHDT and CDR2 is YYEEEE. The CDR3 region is CASSAETGIDNSPLHF. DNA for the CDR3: TGTGCCAGCAGCGCGGAGACAGGGATTGACAATTCACCCCTCCACTTT.

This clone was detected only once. CDR3 sequence (DNA): TGTGCCAGCAGTGGGGACAGAATGAACACCGGGGAGCTGTTTTTT. This sequence encodes CASSGDRMNTGELFF. The chain couples TRBV25-1 to TRBJ2-2, with 7 bases that match TRBD1. The CDR3 runs 15 residues. V gave up 4 bases and J gave up 1 base; unmatched junction bases: 3. Germline V gene data show CDR1 as MGHDK and CDR2 as SYGVNS.

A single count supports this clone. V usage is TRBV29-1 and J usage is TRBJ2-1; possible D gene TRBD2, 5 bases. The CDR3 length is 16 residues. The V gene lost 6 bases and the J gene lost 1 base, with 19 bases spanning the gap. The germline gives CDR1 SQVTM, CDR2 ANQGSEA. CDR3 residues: CSVALRGKSSYNEQFF. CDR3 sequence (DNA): TGCAGCGTGGCGCTACGGGGAAAGTCTTCCTACAATGAGCAGTTCTTC.

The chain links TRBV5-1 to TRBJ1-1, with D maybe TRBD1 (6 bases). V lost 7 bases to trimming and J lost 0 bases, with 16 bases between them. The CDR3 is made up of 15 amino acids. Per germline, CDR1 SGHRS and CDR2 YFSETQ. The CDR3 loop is CASSDGGAMNTEAFF. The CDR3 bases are TGCGCCAGCTCTGATGGGGGCGCGATGAACACTGAAGCTTTCTTT.

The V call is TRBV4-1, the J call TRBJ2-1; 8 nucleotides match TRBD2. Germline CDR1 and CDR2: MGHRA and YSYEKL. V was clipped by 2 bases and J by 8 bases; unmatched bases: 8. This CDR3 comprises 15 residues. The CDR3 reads CASSQPGTSAHEQFF. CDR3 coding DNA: TGCGCCAGCAGCCAACCCGGGACTAGTGCTCATGAGCAGTTCTTC.

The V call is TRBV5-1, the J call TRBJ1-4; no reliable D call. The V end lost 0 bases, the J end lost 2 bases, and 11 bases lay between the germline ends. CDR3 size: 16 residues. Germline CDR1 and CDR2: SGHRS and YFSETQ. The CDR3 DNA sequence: TGCGCCAGCAGCTTGGGGGCGGGCCCTACTAATGAAAAACTGTTTTTT. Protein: CASSLGAGPTNEKLFF. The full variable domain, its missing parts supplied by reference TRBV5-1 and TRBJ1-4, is KAGVTQTPRYLIKTRGQQVTLSCSPISGHRSVSWYQQTPGQGLQFLFEYFSETQRNKGNFPGRFSGRQFSNSRSEMNVSTLELGDSALYLCASSLGAGPTNEKLFFGSGTQLSVL.

The CDR3 nucleotides are TGTGCCAGCAGCTTACCGGGGGGGAGGGCCAATGAGCAGTTCTTC. Encoded protein: CASSLPGGRANEQFF. The rearrangement joins TRBV7-2 to TRBJ2-1; TRBD2 matches at 8 bases. The junction had 6 bases not matched to a gene; V was cut back by 2 bases and J by 6 bases. In germline, CDR1 is SGHTA, CDR2 FQGNSA. The CDR3 runs 15 residues.

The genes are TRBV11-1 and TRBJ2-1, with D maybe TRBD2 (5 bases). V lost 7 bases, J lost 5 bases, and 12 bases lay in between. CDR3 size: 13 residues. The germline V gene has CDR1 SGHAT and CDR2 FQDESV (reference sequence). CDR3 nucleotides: TGTGCCAGCAAGTTTAGCGAAGACAATGAGCAGTTCTTC. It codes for CASKFSEDNEQFF.

The CDR3 bases are TGCAGCGGGTACTCGACAGTGAACACTGAAGCTTTCTTT. Its translation is CSGYSTVNTEAFF. The gene calls are TRBV29-1 and TRBJ1-1; D may be TRBD1 (5 bases). Germline V gene lookup returns CDR1 SQVTM and CDR2 ANQGSEA. The CDR3 runs 13 residues. V lost 7 bases and J 0 bases, leaving 12 bases between the germline ends.

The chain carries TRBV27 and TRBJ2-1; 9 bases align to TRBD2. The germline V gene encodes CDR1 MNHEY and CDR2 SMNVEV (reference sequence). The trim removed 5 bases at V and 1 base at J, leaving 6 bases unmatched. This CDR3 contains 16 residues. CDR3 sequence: CASSDSGRGSYNEQFF. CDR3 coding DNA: TGTGCCAGCAGTGATAGCGGGAGAGGTTCCTACAATGAGCAGTTCTTC.

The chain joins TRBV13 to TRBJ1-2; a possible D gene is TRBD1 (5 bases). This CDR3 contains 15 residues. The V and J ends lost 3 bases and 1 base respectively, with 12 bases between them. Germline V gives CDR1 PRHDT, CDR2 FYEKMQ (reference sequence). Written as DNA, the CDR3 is TGTGCCAGCAGCTTGGGGCAGGCTTATAACTATGGCTACACCTTC. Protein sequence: CASSLGQAYNYGYTF.

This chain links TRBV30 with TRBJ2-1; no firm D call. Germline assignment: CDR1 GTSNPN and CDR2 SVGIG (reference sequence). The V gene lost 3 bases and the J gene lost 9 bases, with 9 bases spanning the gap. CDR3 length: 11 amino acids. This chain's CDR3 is CAWSALTEQFF. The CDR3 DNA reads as TGTGCCTGGAGCGCCCTAACTGAGCAGTTCTTC.

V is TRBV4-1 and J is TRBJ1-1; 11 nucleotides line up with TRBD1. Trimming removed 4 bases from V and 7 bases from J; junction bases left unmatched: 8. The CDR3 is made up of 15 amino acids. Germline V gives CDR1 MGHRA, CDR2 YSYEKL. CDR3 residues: CASSLAGTGGIEAFF. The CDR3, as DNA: TGCGCCAGCAGCCTAGCCGGGACAGGGGGGATTGAAGCTTTCTTT.

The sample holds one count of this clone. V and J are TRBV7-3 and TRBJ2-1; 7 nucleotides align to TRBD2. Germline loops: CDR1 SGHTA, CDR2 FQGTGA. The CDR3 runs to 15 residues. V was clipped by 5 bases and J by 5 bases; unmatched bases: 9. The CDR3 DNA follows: TGTGCCAGCAGCCTCGGACTAGGAGGCAACAATGAGCAGTTCTTC. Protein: CASSLGLGGNNEQFF. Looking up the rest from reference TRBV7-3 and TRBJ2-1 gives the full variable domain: GAGVSQTPSNKVTEKGKYVELRCDPISGHTALYWYRQSLGQGPEFLIYFQGTGAADDSGLPNDRFFAVRPEGSVSTLKIQRTERGDSAVYLCASSLGLGGNNEQFFGPGTRLTVL.

CDR3: CASSFVDRGPYGYTF. DNA of the CDR3: TGTGCCAGCAGCTTCGTGGACAGGGGACCGTATGGCTACACCTTC. The chain employs TRBV7-9 and TRBJ1-2; 9 nucleotides match TRBD1. Trimming took 3 bases from V and 5 from J; bases not matched to a gene: 7. The CDR3 is 15 residues long. CDR1 and CDR2 (germline): SEHNR, FQNEAQ (reference sequence). The whole variable domain, remainder taken from reference TRBV7-9 and TRBJ1-2, is DTGVSQNPRHKITKRGQNVTFRCDPISEHNRLYWYRQTLGQGPEFLTYFQNEAQLEKSRLLSDRFSAERPKGSFSTLEIQRTEQGDSAMYLCASSFVDRGPYGYTFGSGTRLTVV.

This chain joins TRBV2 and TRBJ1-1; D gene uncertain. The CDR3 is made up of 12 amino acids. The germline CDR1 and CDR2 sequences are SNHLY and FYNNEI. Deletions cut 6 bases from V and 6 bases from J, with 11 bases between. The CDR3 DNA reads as TGTGCCAGCAGGGGAGACCTGCCTGAAGCTTTCTTT. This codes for CASRGDLPEAFF. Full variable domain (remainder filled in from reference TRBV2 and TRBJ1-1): EPEVTQTPSHQVTQMGQEVILRCVPISNHLYFYWYRQILGQKVEFLVSFYNNEISEKSEIFDDQFSVERPDGSNFTLKIRSTKLEDSAMYFCASRGDLPEAFFGQGTRLTVV.

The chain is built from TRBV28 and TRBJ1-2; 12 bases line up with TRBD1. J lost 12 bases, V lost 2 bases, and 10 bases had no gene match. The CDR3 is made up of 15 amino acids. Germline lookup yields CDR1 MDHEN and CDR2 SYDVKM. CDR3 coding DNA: TGTGCCAGCAGTTTAGTCCGGGACAGGGGGCGTCATGACACCTTC. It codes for CASSLVRDRGRHDTF.

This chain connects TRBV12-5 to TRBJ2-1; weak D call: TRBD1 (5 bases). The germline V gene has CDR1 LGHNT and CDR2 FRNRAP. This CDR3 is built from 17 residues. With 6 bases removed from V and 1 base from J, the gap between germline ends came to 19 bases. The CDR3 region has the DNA TGTGCTAGTGGGTCCCAAAAGACAGACCCGTCCTACAATGAGCAGTTCTTC. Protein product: CASGSQKTDPSYNEQFF.

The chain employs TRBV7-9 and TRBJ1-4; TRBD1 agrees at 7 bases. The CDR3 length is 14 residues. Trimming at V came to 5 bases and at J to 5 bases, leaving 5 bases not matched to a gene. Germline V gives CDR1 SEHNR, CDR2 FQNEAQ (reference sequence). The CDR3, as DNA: TGTGCCAGCAGCACAGGGGCTGGGAATGAAAAACTGTTTTTT. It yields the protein CASSTGAGNEKLFF.

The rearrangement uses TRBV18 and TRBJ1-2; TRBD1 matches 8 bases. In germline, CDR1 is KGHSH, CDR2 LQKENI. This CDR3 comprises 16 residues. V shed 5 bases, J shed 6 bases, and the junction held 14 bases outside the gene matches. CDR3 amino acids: CASSERPGGTTHGYTF. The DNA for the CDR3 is TGTGCCAGCTCAGAACGCCCAGGGGGCACGACGCATGGCTACACCTTC. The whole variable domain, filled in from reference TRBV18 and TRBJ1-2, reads NAGVMQNPRHLVRRRGQEARLRCSPMKGHSHVYWYRQLPEEGLKFMVYLQKENIIDESGMPKERFSAEFPKEGPSILRIQQVVRGDSAAYFCASSERPGGTTHGYTFGSGTRLTVV.

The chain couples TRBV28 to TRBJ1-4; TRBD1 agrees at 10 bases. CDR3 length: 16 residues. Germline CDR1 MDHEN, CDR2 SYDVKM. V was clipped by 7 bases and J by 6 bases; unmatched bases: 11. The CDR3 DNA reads TGTGCCAGCAACCTACACCCGGGACAGGGGTATGAAAAACTGTTTTTT. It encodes CASNLHPGQGYEKLFF.

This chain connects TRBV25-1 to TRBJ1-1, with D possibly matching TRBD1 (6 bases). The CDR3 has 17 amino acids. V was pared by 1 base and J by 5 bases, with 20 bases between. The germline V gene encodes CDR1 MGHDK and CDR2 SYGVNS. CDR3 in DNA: TGTGCCAGCAGTGAATCAGTAGGCGGCAGGGGCCGGACTGAAGCTTTCTTT. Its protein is CASSESVGGRGRTEAFF.

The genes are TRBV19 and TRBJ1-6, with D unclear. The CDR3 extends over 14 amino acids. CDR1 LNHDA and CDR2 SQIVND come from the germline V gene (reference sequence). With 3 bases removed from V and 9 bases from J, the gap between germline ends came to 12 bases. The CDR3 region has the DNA TGTGCCAGTAGTATGGCGGCCCGAGGTTCACCCCTCCACTTT. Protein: CASSMAARGSPLHF.

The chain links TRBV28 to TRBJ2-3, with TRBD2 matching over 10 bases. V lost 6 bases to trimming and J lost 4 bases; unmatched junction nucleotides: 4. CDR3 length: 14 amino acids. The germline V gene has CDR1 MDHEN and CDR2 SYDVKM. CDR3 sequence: CASSLAGAADTQYF. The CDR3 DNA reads TGTGCCAGCAGCCTAGCGGGAGCTGCAGATACGCAGTATTTT.

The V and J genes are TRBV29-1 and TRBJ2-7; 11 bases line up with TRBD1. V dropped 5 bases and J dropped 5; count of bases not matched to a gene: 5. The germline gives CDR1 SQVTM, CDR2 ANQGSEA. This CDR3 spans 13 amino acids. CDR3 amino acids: CSVPADRGHEQYF. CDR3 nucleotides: TGCAGCGTTCCCGCGGACAGGGGGCACGAGCAGTACTTC.

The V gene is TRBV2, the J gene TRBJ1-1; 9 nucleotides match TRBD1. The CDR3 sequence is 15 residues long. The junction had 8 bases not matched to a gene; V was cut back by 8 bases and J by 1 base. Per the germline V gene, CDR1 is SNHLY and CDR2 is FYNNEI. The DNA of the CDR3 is TGTGCCAGCCGCTTTCCGGGACAGGGGAACACTGAAGCTTTCTTT. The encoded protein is CASRFPGQGNTEAFF.